This is a list of T cell receptor beta chains from one sample in a study of blood T cell repertoires in COVID-19. Profiling relied on immunoSEQ multiplex PCR, and the TCRdb table lists in-frame clones only, not all of them. The sample records some 350,000 clones, 88% being singletons. The specimen sequenced was PBMCs or T cells enriched from blood (not recorded which). These receptors were collected from a man aged 30-40 years who had recovered from COVID-19. Both conserved end residues are part of each CDR3. The D gene is left open where the match is weak. Clone size is shown for a subset of rows, as once, few, many or a class of expanded clone.

abundance: -
v_gene: TRBV10-3
j_gene: TRBJ2-3
d_gene: TRBD2
CDR3aa: CAILGGTDTQYF
CDR3nt: TGTGCCATCCTGGGAGGGACAGATACGCAGTATTTT

abundance: -
v_gene: TRBV19
j_gene: TRBJ1-5
d_gene: TRBD1
CDR3aa: CASSNRGYGNQPQHF
CDR3nt: TGTGCCAGCTCAAACAGGGGGTATGGCAATCAGCCCCAGCATTTT

abundance: once
v_gene: TRBV13
j_gene: TRBJ1-5
d_gene: TRBD1
CDR3aa: CASSVDRVQPQHF
CDR3nt: TGTGCCAGCAGCGTTGACAGGGTTCAGCCCCAGCATTTT

abundance: -
v_gene: TRBV24-1
j_gene: TRBJ1-2
d_gene: TRBD1
CDR3aa: CATSDLSRGQGYTF
CDR3nt: TGTGCCACCAGTGATTTGTCCAGGGGGCAGGGCTACACCTTC

abundance: -
v_gene: TRBV27
j_gene: TRBJ1-2
d_gene: TRBD1
CDR3aa: CASSSLTGGYGYTF
CDR3nt: TGTGCCAGCAGTTCCCTGACAGGGGGATATGGCTACACCTTC

abundance: -
v_gene: TRBV5-6
j_gene: TRBJ2-1
d_gene: TRBD1
CDR3aa: CASRPADPGQGRHQFF
CDR3nt: TGTGCCAGCAGACCCGCGGACCCGGGACAGGGGCGACACCAGTTCTTC

abundance: -
v_gene: TRBV27
j_gene: TRBJ1-1
d_gene: -
CDR3aa: CASSFNGENTEAFF
CDR3nt: TGTGCCAGCAGTTTTAACGGAGAGAACACTGAAGCTTTCTTT

abundance: -
v_gene: TRBV10-3
j_gene: TRBJ2-5
d_gene: TRBD2
CDR3aa: CATGTSVGMGQETQYF
CDR3nt: TGTGCCACCGGGACTAGCGTCGGGATGGGGCAAGAGACCCAGTACTTC

abundance: -
v_gene: TRBV24-1
j_gene: TRBJ1-2
d_gene: TRBD1
CDR3aa: CATSPGQGGGYTF
CDR3nt: TGTGCCACCAGTCCGGGACAGGGAGGGGGCTACACCTTC

abundance: -
v_gene: TRBV19
j_gene: TRBJ2-3
d_gene: TRBD1
CDR3aa: CASRGDRGTADTQYF
CDR3nt: TGTGCCAGTAGGGGGGACAGGGGGACGGCAGATACGCAGTATTTT

abundance: -
v_gene: TRBV5-1
j_gene: TRBJ1-5
d_gene: TRBD1
CDR3aa: CASSLGTGGALQPQHF
CDR3nt: TGCGCCAGCAGCTTGGGAACAGGGGGCGCCTTGCAGCCCCAGCATTTT

abundance: -
v_gene: TRBV10-3
j_gene: TRBJ2-7
d_gene: -
CDR3aa: CAISEVFGPGLELGEQYF
CDR3nt: TGTGCCATCAGTGAGGTTTTTGGGCCAGGGCTGGAGTTAGGCGAGCAGTACTTC

abundance: -
v_gene: TRBV5-1
j_gene: TRBJ2-5
d_gene: -
CDR3aa: CASSLEAAKYF
CDR3nt: TGCGCCAGCAGCTTGGAAGCGGCTAAGTACTTC

abundance: -
v_gene: TRBV19
j_gene: TRBJ1-1
d_gene: -
CDR3aa: CASRFRDGTEAFF
CDR3nt: TGTGCCAGTCGGTTCAGGGATGGAACTGAAGCTTTCTTT

abundance: -
v_gene: TRBV6-5
j_gene: TRBJ1-5
d_gene: TRBD1
CDR3aa: CASRPQGEGNQPQHF
CDR3nt: TGTGCCAGCAGACCTCAGGGGGAGGGCAATCAGCCCCAGCATTTT

abundance: -
v_gene: TRBV6-2/TRBV6-3
j_gene: TRBJ2-5
d_gene: -
CDR3aa: CASSYSTGKVIQETQYF
CDR3nt: TGTGCCAGCAGTTACTCGACGGGTAAGGTAATACAAGAGACCCAGTACTTC

abundance: -
v_gene: TRBV28
j_gene: TRBJ1-2
d_gene: TRBD1
CDR3aa: CASSRQGSLYGYTF
CDR3nt: TGTGCCAGCAGTCGACAGGGTTCCCTCTATGGCTACACCTTC

abundance: -
v_gene: TRBV18
j_gene: TRBJ1-1
d_gene: TRBD1
CDR3aa: CASSPPMTGAGTEAFF
CDR3nt: TGTGCCAGCTCACCACCAATGACAGGGGCTGGCACTGAAGCTTTCTTT

abundance: -
v_gene: TRBV7-9
j_gene: TRBJ1-2
d_gene: -
CDR3aa: CATDLGGRFDYGYTF
CDR3nt: TGTGCCACCGATTTAGGGGGAAGATTCGACTATGGCTACACCTTC

abundance: -
v_gene: TRBV29-1
j_gene: TRBJ2-7
d_gene: -
CDR3aa: CSVVVSSYEQYF
CDR3nt: TGCAGCGTTGTAGTGAGCTCCTACGAGCAGTACTTC

abundance: -
v_gene: TRBV10-3
j_gene: TRBJ2-5
d_gene: -
CDR3aa: CAIGSGYQETQYF
CDR3nt: TGTGCCATCGGGTCGGGTTACCAAGAGACCCAGTACTTC

abundance: -
v_gene: TRBV5-1
j_gene: TRBJ2-2
d_gene: -
CDR3aa: CASSLNTPGTGELFF
CDR3nt: TGCGCCAGCAGCTTGAATACTCCGGGGACCGGGGAGCTGTTTTTT

abundance: -
v_gene: TRBV7-9
j_gene: TRBJ1-2
d_gene: TRBD1
CDR3aa: CASSSDRERDYGYTF
CDR3nt: TGTGCCAGCAGCTCGGACAGGGAAAGGGACTATGGCTACACCTTC

abundance: -
v_gene: TRBV10-3
j_gene: TRBJ2-5
d_gene: TRBD1
CDR3aa: CAISEGQAQYF
CDR3nt: TGTGCCATCAGTGAAGGACAGGCCCAGTACTTC

abundance: -
v_gene: TRBV6-5
j_gene: TRBJ1-6
d_gene: -
CDR3aa: CASSPGVSQSPLHF
CDR3nt: TGTGCCAGCAGTCCAGGGGTTTCTCAGTCACCCCTCCACTTT

abundance: once
v_gene: TRBV5-6
j_gene: TRBJ2-5
d_gene: TRBD2
CDR3aa: CASSLGTSFETQYF
CDR3nt: TGTGCCAGCAGCTTGGGGACTAGTTTTGAGACCCAGTACTTC

abundance: -
v_gene: TRBV10-2
j_gene: TRBJ2-1
d_gene: TRBD2
CDR3aa: CASSERGGLYEQFF
CDR3nt: TGCGCCAGCAGTGAGCGGGGGGGCCTGTATGAGCAGTTCTTC

abundance: -
v_gene: TRBV10-3
j_gene: TRBJ1-5
d_gene: -
CDR3aa: CAISDWGGGSSWPQHF
CDR3nt: TGTGCCATCAGTGATTGGGGCGGGGGAAGCTCGTGGCCCCAGCATTTT

abundance: -
v_gene: TRBV6-5
j_gene: TRBJ1-1
d_gene: TRBD1
CDR3aa: CASSRTQGGNTEAFF
CDR3nt: TGTGCCAGCAGCCGTACACAGGGGGGGAACACTGAAGCTTTCTTT

abundance: -
v_gene: TRBV5-1
j_gene: TRBJ1-2
d_gene: TRBD1
CDR3aa: CASSSAGTGHGYTF
CDR3nt: TGCGCCAGCAGCTCGGCCGGGACAGGGCATGGCTACACCTTC

abundance: few
v_gene: TRBV7-9
j_gene: TRBJ2-1
d_gene: -
CDR3aa: CASSFGFHNEQFF
CDR3nt: TGTGCCAGCAGCTTCGGGTTCCACAATGAGCAGTTCTTC

abundance: -
v_gene: TRBV6-6
j_gene: TRBJ2-7
d_gene: TRBD2
CDR3aa: CASSEGGYSRGGYPRREQYF
CDR3nt: TGTGCCAGCAGCGAGGGCGGATATTCTCGCGGGGGGTATCCAAGGAGGGAGCAGTACTTC

abundance: -
v_gene: TRBV11-2
j_gene: TRBJ2-5
d_gene: -
CDR3aa: CASSLGEVETQYF
CDR3nt: TGTGCCAGCAGCTTAGGGGAGGTGGAGACCCAGTACTTC

abundance: -
v_gene: TRBV18
j_gene: TRBJ1-1
d_gene: -
CDR3aa: CASSPSGTEAFF
CDR3nt: TGTGCCAGCTCACCGTCAGGAACTGAAGCTTTCTTT

abundance: once
v_gene: TRBV19
j_gene: TRBJ1-3
d_gene: TRBD1
CDR3aa: CASSTRDRTGNTIYF
CDR3nt: TGTGCCAGTAGTACCCGGGACAGAACTGGAAACACCATATATTTT

abundance: -
v_gene: TRBV28
j_gene: TRBJ1-5
d_gene: TRBD1
CDR3aa: CASSTVGQGGTLGNQPQHF
CDR3nt: TGTGCCAGCAGTACAGTAGGACAGGGGGGAACTTTGGGCAATCAGCCCCAGCATTTT

abundance: -
v_gene: TRBV18
j_gene: TRBJ1-1
d_gene: -
CDR3aa: CASSRQTNTEAFF
CDR3nt: TGTGCCAGCTCACGACAGACGAACACTGAAGCTTTCTTT

abundance: -
v_gene: TRBV4-1
j_gene: TRBJ1-5
d_gene: -
CDR3aa: CASSQGTQGQPQHF
CDR3nt: TGCGCCAGCAGCCAGGGAACGCAGGGTCAGCCCCAGCATTTT

abundance: once
v_gene: TRBV6-5
j_gene: TRBJ1-1
d_gene: TRBD1
CDR3aa: CASRGGQGLNTEAFF
CDR3nt: TGTGCCAGCAGAGGGGGACAGGGCTTGAACACTGAAGCTTTCTTT

abundance: -
v_gene: TRBV15
j_gene: TRBJ2-7
d_gene: -
CDR3aa: CATSPGRVRAYEQYF
CDR3nt: TGTGCCACCAGCCCTGGCAGGGTCAGGGCTTACGAGCAGTACTTC

abundance: -
v_gene: TRBV18
j_gene: TRBJ1-2
d_gene: TRBD1
CDR3aa: CASSPTGQLYGYTF
CDR3nt: TGTGCCAGCTCACCCACGGGACAGCTATATGGCTACACCTTC